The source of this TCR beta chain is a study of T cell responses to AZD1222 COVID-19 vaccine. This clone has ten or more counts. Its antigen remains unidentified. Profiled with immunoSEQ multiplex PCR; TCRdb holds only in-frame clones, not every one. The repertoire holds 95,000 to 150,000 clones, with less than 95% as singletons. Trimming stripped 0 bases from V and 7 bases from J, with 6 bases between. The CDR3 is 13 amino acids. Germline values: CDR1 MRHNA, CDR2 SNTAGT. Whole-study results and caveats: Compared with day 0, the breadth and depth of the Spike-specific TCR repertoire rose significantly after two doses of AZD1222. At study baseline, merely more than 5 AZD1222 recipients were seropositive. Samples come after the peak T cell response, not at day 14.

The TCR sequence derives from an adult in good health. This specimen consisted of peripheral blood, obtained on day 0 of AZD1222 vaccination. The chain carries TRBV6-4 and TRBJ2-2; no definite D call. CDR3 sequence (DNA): TGTGCCAGCAGTGACTCACAGAACGGGGAGCTGTTTTTT. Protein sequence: CASSDSQNGELFF.